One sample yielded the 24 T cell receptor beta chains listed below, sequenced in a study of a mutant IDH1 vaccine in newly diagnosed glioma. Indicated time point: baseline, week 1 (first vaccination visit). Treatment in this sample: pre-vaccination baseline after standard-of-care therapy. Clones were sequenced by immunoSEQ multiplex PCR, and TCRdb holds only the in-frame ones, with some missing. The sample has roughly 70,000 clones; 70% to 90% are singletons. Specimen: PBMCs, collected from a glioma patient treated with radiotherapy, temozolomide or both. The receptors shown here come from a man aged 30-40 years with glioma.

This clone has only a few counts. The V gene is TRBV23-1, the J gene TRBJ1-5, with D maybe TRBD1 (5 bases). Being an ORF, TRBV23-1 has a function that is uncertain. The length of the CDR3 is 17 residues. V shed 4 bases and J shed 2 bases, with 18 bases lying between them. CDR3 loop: CASSPGKGPKRNQPQHF. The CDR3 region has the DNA TGCGCCAGCAGTCCGGGAAAGGGGCCTAAACGCAATCAGCCCCAGCATTTT.

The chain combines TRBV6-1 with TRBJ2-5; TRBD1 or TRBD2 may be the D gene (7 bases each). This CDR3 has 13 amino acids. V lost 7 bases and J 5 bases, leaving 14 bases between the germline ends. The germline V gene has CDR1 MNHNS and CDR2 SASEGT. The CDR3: CASTPQGGETQYF. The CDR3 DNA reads TGTGCCAGCACCCCCCAGGGGGGGGAGACCCAGTACTTC.

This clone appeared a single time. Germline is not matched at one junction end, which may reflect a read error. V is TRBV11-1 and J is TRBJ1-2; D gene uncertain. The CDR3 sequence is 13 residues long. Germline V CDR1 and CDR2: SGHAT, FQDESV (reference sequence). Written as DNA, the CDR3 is TGTGTCAGCAGCTCCAGTATTAACTATGGCTACACCTTC. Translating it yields CVSSSSINYGYTF.

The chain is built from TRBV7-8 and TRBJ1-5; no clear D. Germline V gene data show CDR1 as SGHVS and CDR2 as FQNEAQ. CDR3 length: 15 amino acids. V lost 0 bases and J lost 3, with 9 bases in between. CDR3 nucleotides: TGTGCCAGCAGCTTAGCGGGCGGCCTCAATCAGCCCCAGCATTTT. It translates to CASSLAGGLNQPQHF.

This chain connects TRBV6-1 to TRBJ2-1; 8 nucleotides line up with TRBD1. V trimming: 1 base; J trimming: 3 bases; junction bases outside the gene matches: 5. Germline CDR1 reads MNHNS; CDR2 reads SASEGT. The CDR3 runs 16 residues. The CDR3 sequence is CASSEGATGDYNEQFF. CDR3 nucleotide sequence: TGTGCCAGCAGTGAAGGTGCGACAGGGGACTACAATGAGCAGTTCTTC.

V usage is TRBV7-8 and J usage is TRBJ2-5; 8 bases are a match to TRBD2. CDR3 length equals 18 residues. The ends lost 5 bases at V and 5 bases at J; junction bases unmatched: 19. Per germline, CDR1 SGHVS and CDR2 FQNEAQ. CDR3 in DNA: TGTGCCAGCAGCCCCGGTGGGGCGGGGGGTTCGGGGAAGGAGACCCAGTACTTC. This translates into CASSPGGAGGSGKETQYF.

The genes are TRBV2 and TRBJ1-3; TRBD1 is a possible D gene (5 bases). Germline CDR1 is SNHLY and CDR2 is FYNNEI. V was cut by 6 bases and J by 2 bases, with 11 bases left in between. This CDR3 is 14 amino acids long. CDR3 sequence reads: CASRSGTAGNTIYF. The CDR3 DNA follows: TGTGCCAGCAGGTCAGGGACTGCTGGAAACACCATATATTTT.

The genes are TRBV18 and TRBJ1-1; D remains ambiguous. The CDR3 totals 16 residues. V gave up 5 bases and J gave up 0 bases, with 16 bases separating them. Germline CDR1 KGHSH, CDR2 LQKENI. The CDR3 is CASSFTSGPLNTEAFF. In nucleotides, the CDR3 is TGTGCCAGCTCATTCACCTCCGGTCCGCTGAACACTGAAGCTTTCTTT.

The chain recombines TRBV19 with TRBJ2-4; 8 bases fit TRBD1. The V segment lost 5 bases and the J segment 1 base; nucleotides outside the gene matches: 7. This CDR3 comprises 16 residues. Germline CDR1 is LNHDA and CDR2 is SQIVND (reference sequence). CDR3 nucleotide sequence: TGTGCCAGTAGTCTCCGGACAGGGATTGCCAAAAACATTCAGTACTTC. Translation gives CASSLRTGIAKNIQYF.

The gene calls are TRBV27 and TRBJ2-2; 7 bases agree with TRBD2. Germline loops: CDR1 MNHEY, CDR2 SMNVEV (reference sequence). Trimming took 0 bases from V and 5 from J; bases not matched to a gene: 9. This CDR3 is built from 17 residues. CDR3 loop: CASSLSIASGTTGELFF. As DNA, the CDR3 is TGTGCCAGCAGTTTATCGATAGCTAGCGGAACGACCGGGGAGCTGTTTTTT.

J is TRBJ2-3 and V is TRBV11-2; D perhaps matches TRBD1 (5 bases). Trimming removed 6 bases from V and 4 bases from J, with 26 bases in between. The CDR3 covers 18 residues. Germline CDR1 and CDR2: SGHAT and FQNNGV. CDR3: CASSPKGSRAAFADTQYF. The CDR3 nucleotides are TGTGCCAGCAGTCCAAAGGGGTCTAGGGCGGCTTTCGCAGATACGCAGTATTTT.

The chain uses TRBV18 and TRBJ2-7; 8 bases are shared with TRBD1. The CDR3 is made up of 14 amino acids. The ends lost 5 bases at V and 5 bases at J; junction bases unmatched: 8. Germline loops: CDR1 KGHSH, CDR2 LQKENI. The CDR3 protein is CASSSGQGIHEQYF. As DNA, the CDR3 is TGTGCCAGCTCATCTGGACAGGGTATCCACGAGCAGTACTTC. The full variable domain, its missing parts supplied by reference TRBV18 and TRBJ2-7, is NAGVMQNPRHLVRRRGQEARLRCSPMKGHSHVYWYRQLPEEGLKFMVYLQKENIIDESGMPKERFSAEFPKEGPSILRIQQVVRGDSAAYFCASSSGQGIHEQYFGPGTRLTVT.

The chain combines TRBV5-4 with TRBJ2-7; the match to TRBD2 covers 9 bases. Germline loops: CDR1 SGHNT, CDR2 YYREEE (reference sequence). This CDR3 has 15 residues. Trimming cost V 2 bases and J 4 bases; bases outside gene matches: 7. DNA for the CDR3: TGTGCCAGCAGCTTCAGGGCGGGGGGGCCGTACGAGCAGTACTTC. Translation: CASSFRAGGPYEQYF.

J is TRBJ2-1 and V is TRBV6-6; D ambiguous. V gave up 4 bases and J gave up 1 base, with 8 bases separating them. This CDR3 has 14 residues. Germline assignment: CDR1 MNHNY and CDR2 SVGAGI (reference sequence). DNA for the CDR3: TGTGCCAGCAGTTTACTCGGATCCTACAATGAGCAGTTCTTC. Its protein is CASSLLGSYNEQFF.

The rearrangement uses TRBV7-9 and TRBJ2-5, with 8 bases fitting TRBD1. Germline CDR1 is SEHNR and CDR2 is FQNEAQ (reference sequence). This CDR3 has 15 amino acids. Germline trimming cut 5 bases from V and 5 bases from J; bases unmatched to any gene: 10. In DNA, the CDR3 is TGTGCCAGCAGCGGCGTAGGACAGGGTCGCGAGACCCAGTACTTC. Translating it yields CASSGVGQGRETQYF.

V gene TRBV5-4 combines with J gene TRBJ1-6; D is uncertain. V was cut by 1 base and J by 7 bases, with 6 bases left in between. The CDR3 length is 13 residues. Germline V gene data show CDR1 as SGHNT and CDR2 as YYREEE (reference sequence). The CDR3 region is CASSLMGNSPLHF. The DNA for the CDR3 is TGTGCCAGCAGCTTGATGGGGAATTCACCCCTCCACTTT.

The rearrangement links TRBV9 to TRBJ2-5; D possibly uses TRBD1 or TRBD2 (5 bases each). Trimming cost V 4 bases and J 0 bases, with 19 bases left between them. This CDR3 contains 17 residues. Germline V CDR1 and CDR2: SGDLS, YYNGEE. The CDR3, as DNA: TGTGCCAGCAGCCGAAATTTAGATGGGGGAGACCAAGAGACCCAGTACTTC. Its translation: CASSRNLDGGDQETQYF. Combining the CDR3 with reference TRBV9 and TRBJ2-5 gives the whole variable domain DSGVTQTPKHLITATGQRVTLRCSPRSGDLSVYWYQQSLDQGLQFLIQYYNGEERAKGNILERFSAQQFPDLHSELNLSSLELGDSALYFCASSRNLDGGDQETQYFGPGTRLLVL.

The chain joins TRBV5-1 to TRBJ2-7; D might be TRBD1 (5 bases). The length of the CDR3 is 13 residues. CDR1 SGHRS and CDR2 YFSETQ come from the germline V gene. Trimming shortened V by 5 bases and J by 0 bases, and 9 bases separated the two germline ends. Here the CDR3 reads CASSSGISYEQYF. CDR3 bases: TGCGCCAGCAGTTCAGGGATCTCCTACGAGCAGTACTTC.

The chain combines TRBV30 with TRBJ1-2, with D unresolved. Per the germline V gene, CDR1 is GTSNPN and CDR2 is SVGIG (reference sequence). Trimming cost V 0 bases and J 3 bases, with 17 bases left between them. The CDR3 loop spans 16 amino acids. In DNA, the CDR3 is TGTGCCTGGAGTGTAGGGCTTACCCAATATGACTATGGCTACACCTTC. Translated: CAWSVGLTQYDYGYTF.

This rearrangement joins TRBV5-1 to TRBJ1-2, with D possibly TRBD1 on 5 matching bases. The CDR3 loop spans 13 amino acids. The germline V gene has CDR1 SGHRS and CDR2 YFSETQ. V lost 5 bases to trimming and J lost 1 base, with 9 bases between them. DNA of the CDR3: TGCGCCAGCAGATATCAGGGTAACTATGGCTACACCTTC. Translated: CASRYQGNYGYTF.

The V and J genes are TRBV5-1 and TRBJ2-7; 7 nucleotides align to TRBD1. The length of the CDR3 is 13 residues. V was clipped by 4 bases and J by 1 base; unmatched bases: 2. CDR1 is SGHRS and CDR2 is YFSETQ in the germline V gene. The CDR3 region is CASSTGQSYEQYF. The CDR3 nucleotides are TGCGCCAGCAGCACGGGACAGTCCTACGAGCAGTACTTC. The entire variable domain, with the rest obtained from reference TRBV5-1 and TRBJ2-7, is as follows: KAGVTQTPRYLIKTRGQQVTLSCSPISGHRSVSWYQQTPGQGLQFLFEYFSETQRNKGNFPGRFSGRQFSNSRSEMNVSTLELGDSALYLCASSTGQSYEQYFGPGTRLTVT.

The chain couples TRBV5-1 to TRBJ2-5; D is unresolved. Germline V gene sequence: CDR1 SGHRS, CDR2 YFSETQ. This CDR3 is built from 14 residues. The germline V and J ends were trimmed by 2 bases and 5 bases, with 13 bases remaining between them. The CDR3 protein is CASSFPAPLETQYF. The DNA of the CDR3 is TGCGCCAGCAGCTTCCCCGCTCCCCTGGAGACCCAGTACTTC.

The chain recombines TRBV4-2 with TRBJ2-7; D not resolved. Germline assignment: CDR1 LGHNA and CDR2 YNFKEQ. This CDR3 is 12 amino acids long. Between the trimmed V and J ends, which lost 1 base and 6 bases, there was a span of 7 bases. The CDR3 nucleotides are TGTGCCAGCAGCCAAGCACCGACCGAGCAGTACTTC. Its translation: CASSQAPTEQYF.

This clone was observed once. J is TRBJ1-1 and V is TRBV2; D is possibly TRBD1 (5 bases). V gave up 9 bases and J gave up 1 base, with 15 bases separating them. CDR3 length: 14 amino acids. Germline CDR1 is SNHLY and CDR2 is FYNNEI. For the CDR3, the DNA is TGTGCCAGACCTCGGGACGGCTCGAACACTGAAGCTTTCTTT. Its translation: CARPRDGSNTEAFF.